A single sample is the source of the 19 T cell receptor beta chains below, sequenced in a study of shared clonotypes between healthy human individuals. Method: immunoSEQ multiplex PCR; TCRdb's copy keeps in-frame clones and lacks some. The sample holds about 2.1 million clones; about 93% are singletons and the top ten take around 1.7%. Naive CD8 isolation took CD45RO-negative cells positively selected for CCR7 and excluded terminally differentiated effector memory CD45RA+ cells. The sample was naive CD8+ T cells from PBMCs. The source is a young man in good health. Some clones in this sample may be carry-over from other donors' samples.

This sequence joins TRBV5-1 and TRBJ1-1; D remains ambiguous. Trimming took 4 bases from V and 0 from J, leaving 7 bases between them. Per germline, CDR1 SGHRS and CDR2 YFSETQ. The CDR3 runs to 13 residues. CDR3 nucleotides: TGCGCCAGCAGCGTAACCATGAACACTGAAGCTTTCTTT. This codes for CASSVTMNTEAFF.

The CDR3: CASRVVGGGDYEQYF. The CDR3 nucleotides read TGTGCCAGCAGAGTTGTGGGGGGTGGGGACTACGAGCAGTACTTC. V is TRBV27 and J is TRBJ2-7; tentative D call: TRBD2 (6 bases). Trimming shortened V by 6 bases and J by 3 bases, and 18 bases separated the two germline ends. Germline V CDR1 and CDR2: MNHEY, SMNVEV (reference sequence). The CDR3 runs 15 residues.

This chain connects TRBV19 to TRBJ1-5; D is uncertain. The germline V and J ends were trimmed by 5 bases and 0 bases, with 8 bases remaining between them. The CDR3 spans 14 residues. CDR1 and CDR2 (germline): LNHDA, SQIVND (reference sequence). CDR3 residues: CASSLSFSNQPQHF. CDR3 DNA: TGTGCCAGTAGTTTGTCGTTTAGCAATCAGCCCCAGCATTTT.

To note about this clone: This sample also contains other DNA sequences that code for the same CDR3. This sequence joins TRBV7-9 and TRBJ2-1; D gene ambiguous. Trimming left V 0 bases short and J 9 bases short, with 6 bases between. CDR1 is SEHNR, CDR2 FQNEAQ, per germline (reference sequence). The CDR3 runs to 12 residues. CDR3 loop: CASSLALGEQFF. CDR3 sequence (DNA): TGTGCCAGCAGCTTAGCACTTGGTGAGCAGTTCTTC.

V and J are TRBV13 and TRBJ2-7; the match to TRBD1 covers 12 bases. V dropped 4 bases and J dropped 12; count of bases not matched to a gene: 19. CDR1 PRHDT and CDR2 FYEKMQ come from the germline V gene (reference sequence). CDR3 size: 17 residues. The CDR3 DNA reads as TGTGCCAGCAGCTCCCGGGACAGGGGGCTCTCCAAAGGGGCCGCGTACTTC. Its protein product is CASSSRDRGLSKGAAYF. Full variable domain (remainder filled in from reference TRBV13 and TRBJ2-7): AAGVIQSPRHLIKEKRETATLKCYPIPRHDTVYWYQQGPGQDPQFLISFYEKMQSDKGSIPDRFSAQQFSDYHSELNMSSLELGDSALYFCASSSRDRGLSKGAAYFGPGTRLTVT.

A note on this clone: Distinct nucleotide sequences in the sample also encode this CDR3. The chain links TRBV6-5 to TRBJ1-1, with D unclear. V dropped 0 bases and J dropped 4 bases, with 9 bases sitting between them. The CDR3 length is 14 residues. Per germline, CDR1 MNHEY and CDR2 SVGAGI. In nucleotides, the CDR3 is TGTGCCAGCAGTTACTCGGAGGGAAGCACTGAAGCTTTCTTT. Translated, it gives CASSYSEGSTEAFF.

This clone is a singleton in its sample. The rearrangement uses TRBV5-4 and TRBJ2-2, with 9 bases matching TRBD1. CDR1 is SGHNT and CDR2 is YYREEE in the germline V gene (reference sequence). Unmatched junction bases numbered 13, after V lost 3 bases and J lost 7 bases. The CDR3 loop spans 17 amino acids. In DNA, the CDR3 is TGTGCCAGCAGCTCGGACCCGGGGACAGGGTTTATCGGGGAGCTGTTTTTT. As protein: CASSSDPGTGFIGELFF.

This chain joins TRBV19 and TRBJ2-1, with 8 bases aligning to TRBD1. The CDR3 sequence is 18 residues long. Unmatched junction bases numbered 19, after V lost 5 bases and J lost 7 bases. Germline V gives CDR1 LNHDA, CDR2 SQIVND (reference sequence). The CDR3 loop reads CASSSRDRSSPPGNEQFF. DNA for the CDR3: TGTGCCAGTAGTTCCCGGGACAGGAGTTCTCCTCCGGGAAATGAGCAGTTCTTC.

This clone was seen a single time. The same CDR3 arises from other DNA sequences in this sample as well. The chain combines TRBV5-1 with TRBJ1-1; D is unclear. With 0 bases removed from V and 2 bases from J, the gap between germline ends came to 8 bases. Germline lookup yields CDR1 SGHRS and CDR2 YFSETQ. The CDR3 is 14 residues long. DNA of the CDR3: TGCGCCAGCAGCTTGGTCGGCCCCAACACTGAAGCTTTCTTT. Its translation is CASSLVGPNTEAFF.

The CDR3 DNA is TGTGCCAGCAGTGGGACAGGGCCCGTGCACACCGGGGAGCTGTTTTTT. Translating gives CASSGTGPVHTGELFF. The chain uses TRBV2 and TRBJ2-2; the match to TRBD1 covers 8 bases. The trim removed 4 bases at V and 3 bases at J, leaving 7 bases unmatched. This CDR3 is 16 amino acids long. The V gene's germline CDR1 is SNHLY and CDR2 FYNNEI.

The chain recombines TRBV18 with TRBJ2-1, with D perhaps assigned TRBD1 or TRBD2 (5 bases each). Germline V CDR1 and CDR2: KGHSH, LQKENI. The CDR3 loop spans 16 amino acids. The V end lost 6 bases, the J end lost 4 bases, and 19 bases lay between the germline ends. The CDR3, as DNA: TGTGCCAGCTCCCCGGGACGGAGGACTTATTACAATGAGCAGTTCTTC. It is translated as CASSPGRRTYYNEQFF.

The gene calls are TRBV27 and TRBJ2-7, with D perhaps being TRBD1 or TRBD2 (5 bases each). CDR3 length: 13 amino acids. V lost 3 bases to trimming and J lost 10 bases, with 16 bases between them. Per germline, CDR1 MNHEY and CDR2 SMNVEV (reference sequence). In DNA, the CDR3 is TGTGCCAGCAGTTTTGGGGCGCCGGGATTACAGTACTTC. Translated, it gives CASSFGAPGLQYF.

The chain couples TRBV10-1 to TRBJ2-7, with D perhaps assigned TRBD1 or TRBD2 (5 bases each). Germline values: CDR1 WNHNN, CDR2 SYGVQD (reference sequence). The V gene lost 3 bases and the J gene lost 2 bases, with 11 bases spanning the gap. This CDR3 spans 14 amino acids. In nucleotides, the CDR3 is TGCGCCAGCAGTGATGGGGGAGAGACCTACGAGCAGTACTTC. Amino acids: CASSDGGETYEQYF.

CDR3 loop: CASRSGPSNSYEQYF. In nucleotides, the CDR3 is TGTGCCAGCAGGTCGGGACCCAGCAACTCCTACGAGCAGTACTTC. This chain joins TRBV7-3 and TRBJ2-7, with D possibly called TRBD1 or TRBD2 (5 bases each). With 6 bases removed from V and 0 bases from J, the gap between germline ends came to 15 bases. This CDR3 has 15 amino acids. The germline gives CDR1 SGHTA, CDR2 FQGTGA.

This clone was seen only once. The gene calls are TRBV2 and TRBJ2-1; D gene unclear. Germline-derived CDR1 and CDR2 are SNHLY and FYNNEI. This CDR3 contains 15 residues. V lost 3 bases, J lost 0 bases, and 9 bases lay in between. The CDR3 region is CASSEAASSYNEQFF. The CDR3 DNA reads TGTGCCAGCAGTGAGGCCGCAAGCTCCTACAATGAGCAGTTCTTC.

This clone was seen only once. The chain recombines TRBV7-8 with TRBJ2-7; 10 nucleotides line up with TRBD1. This CDR3 contains 16 residues. Germline lookup yields CDR1 SGHVS and CDR2 FQNEAQ. V was clipped by 3 bases and J by 5 bases; unmatched bases: 10. The CDR3 nucleotides read TGTGCCAGCAGCTTTCTCTGGGACAGGGGAGCCCACGAGCAGTACTTC. Its protein product is CASSFLWDRGAHEQYF.

In this sample, this clone turned up once. Other DNA sequences within the sample encode an identical CDR3. The chain recombines TRBV6-5 with TRBJ2-1, with a possible D match to TRBD2 (5 bases). The CDR3 has 12 residues. Germline V lookup: CDR1 MNHEY, CDR2 SVGAGI. Trimming took off 6 bases at V and 6 bases at J, with 9 bases between the two ends. This CDR3 is CASSYSGNEQFF. The CDR3 DNA is TGTGCCAGCAGCTACAGCGGCAATGAGCAGTTCTTC.

The rearrangement links TRBV9 to TRBJ2-1, with TRBD1 as a possible D gene (7 bases). Germline-derived CDR1 and CDR2 are SGDLS and YYNGEE. The CDR3 totals 17 residues. Trimming took off 3 bases at V and 9 bases at J, with 25 bases between the two ends. The CDR3 reads CASSGTSARGVSGEQFF. The CDR3 DNA follows: TGTGCCAGCAGCGGAACTTCGGCCAGGGGGGTTTCAGGTGAGCAGTTCTTC.

The V gene is TRBV7-9, the J gene TRBJ2-7; TRBD1 might be the D (5 bases). Trimming removed 1 base at V and 5 bases at J, with 15 bases between. This CDR3 spans 15 amino acids. CDR1 and CDR2 from the germline V gene are SEHNR and FQNEAQ (reference sequence). The CDR3 DNA reads TGTGCCAGCAGCTTAGGGTTGGGGCTGGTCCACGAGCAGTACTTC. It translates to CASSLGLGLVHEQYF.